The 16 T cell receptor beta chains reported below all come from one sample, sequenced in a study of T cells after posttransplantation cyclophosphamide. Assay used: immunoSEQ multiplex PCR; TCRdb lists only in-frame clones, some missing. This sample comprises around 35,000 clones, none seen once only. The sequenced material came from PBMCs. The receptors were sampled from a woman aged 50 to 65 in good health and a related stem cell transplant donor.

This clone was seen a few times. This rearrangement joins TRBV15 to TRBJ2-7, with unresolved D. V shed 0 bases and J shed 3 bases, with 9 bases lying between them. CDR3 length: 14 amino acids. Per the germline V gene, CDR1 is LNHNV and CDR2 is YYDKDF (reference sequence). The DNA of the CDR3 is TGTGCCACCAGCAGAGAGGTCTCCTACTACGAGCAGTACTTC. This translates into CATSREVSYYEQYF. The full variable domain, with the rest looked up from reference TRBV15 and TRBJ2-7, is DAMVIQNPRYQVTQFGKPVTLSCSQTLNHNVMYWYQQKSSQAPKLLFHYYDKDFNNEADTPDNFQSRRPNTSFCFLDIRSPGLGDTAMYLCATSREVSYYEQYFGPGTRLTVT.

The sample holds many counts of this clone. The chain couples TRBV6-6 to TRBJ2-1, with 8 bases that match TRBD2. The trim removed 6 bases at V and 2 bases at J, leaving 0 bases unmatched. This CDR3 comprises 13 residues. Germline V gives CDR1 MNHNY, CDR2 SVGAGI (reference sequence). The CDR3 region is CASRLAAYNEQFF. The CDR3 DNA is TGTGCCAGCAGACTAGCGGCCTACAATGAGCAGTTCTTC.

This clone was observed many times. The chain links TRBV24-1 to TRBJ2-6, with TRBD2 as a possible D gene (7 bases). With 4 bases removed from V and 1 base from J, the gap between germline ends came to 13 bases. CDR3 length: 17 residues. Per germline, CDR1 KGHDR and CDR2 SFDVKD. CDR3 loop: CATSEGGDTSGANVLTF. The CDR3 DNA reads as TGTGCCACCAGTGAGGGAGGGGACACTTCTGGGGCCAACGTCCTGACTTTC.

This clone was counted between two and nine times. V is TRBV9 and J is TRBJ2-7; D is possibly TRBD1 (5 bases). The CDR3 is made up of 16 amino acids. V lost 4 bases, J lost 2 bases, and 19 bases lay in between. Germline loops: CDR1 SGDLS, CDR2 YYNGEE. The CDR3 loop is CASSSPKDTTTYEQYF. Here the CDR3 DNA reads TGTGCCAGCAGCTCCCCTAAGGACACCACCACCTACGAGCAGTACTTC.

This clone was recorded many times. The rearrangement uses TRBV19 and TRBJ1-5, with D maybe TRBD1 (5 bases). The V end was cut by 3 bases, the J end by 0 bases, with 12 bases between. From germline, CDR1 is LNHDA and CDR2 SQIVND (reference sequence). This CDR3 region has 16 residues. The DNA for the CDR3 is TGTGCCAGTAGTATCCCCAGGGTCTATAGCAATCAGCCCCAGCATTTT. Translation gives CASSIPRVYSNQPQHF.

The sample holds many counts of this clone. The genes are TRBV4-3 and TRBJ2-3; 8 bases agree with TRBD2. With 6 bases clipped from V and 7 bases from J, the junction kept 18 bases outside the gene matches. Germline loops: CDR1 LGHNA, CDR2 YSLEER. The CDR3 loop spans 17 amino acids. The CDR3 nucleotides read TGCGCCAGCAGGCTAACCCTTGGAGCGGGAGATCCGTATACGCAGTATTTT. It encodes CASRLTLGAGDPYTQYF.

This clone was detected ten times or more. The V and J genes are TRBV9 and TRBJ2-1; unclear D gene. The CDR3 consists of 13 residues. The ends were cut back, 0 bases at V and 9 bases at J, with 10 bases in the middle. Germline V lookup: CDR1 SGDLS, CDR2 YYNGEE. CDR3 amino acids: CASSVDSSGEQFF. The CDR3 coding sequence is TGTGCCAGCAGCGTAGATTCCTCCGGTGAGCAGTTCTTC.

This clone was detected many times. The gene calls are TRBV19 and TRBJ2-5; 10 nucleotides line up with TRBD1. The ends lost 5 bases at V and 4 bases at J; junction bases unmatched: 10. This CDR3 contains 16 residues. CDR1 and CDR2 (germline): LNHDA, SQIVND (reference sequence). The CDR3 protein is CASSAERDRGSETQYF. The CDR3 nucleotides are TGTGCCAGTAGTGCGGAGCGGGACAGGGGTTCAGAGACCCAGTACTTC.

Ten or more counts support this clone. The J gene is TRBJ2-7, the V gene TRBV7-2, with a weak D call TRBD1 (6 bases). V was clipped by 8 bases and J by 4 bases, with 9 bases between them. Germline V lookup: CDR1 SGHTA, CDR2 FQGNSA. This CDR3 comprises 11 residues. CDR3 coding DNA: TGTGCCAGCGGTAGGGGGTACGAGCAGTACTTC. This sequence encodes CASGRGYEQYF. The whole variable domain, filled in from reference TRBV7-2 and TRBJ2-7, reads GAGVSQSPSNKVTEKGKDVELRCDPISGHTALYWYRQSLGQGLEFLIYFQGNSAPDKSGLPSDRFSAERTGGSVSTLTIQRTQQEDSAVYLCASGRGYEQYFGPGTRLTVT.

This clone was counted at least ten times. The genes are TRBV6-2 or TRBV6-3 and TRBJ1-3; 7 bases line up with TRBD1. Per germline, CDR1 MNHEY and CDR2 SVGEGT. The J segment lost 4 bases and the V segment lost 3 bases, leaving 6 bases of the junction unmatched. The CDR3 runs 15 residues. This chain's CDR3 is CASSYTGTAGNTIYF. The CDR3 bases are TGTGCCAGCAGTTATACCGGGACAGCAGGAAACACCATATATTTT.

This chain connects TRBV15 to TRBJ1-4, with 7 bases matching TRBD1. With V trimmed by 0 bases and J by 6 bases, 13 bases remained unmatched. The CDR3 contains 18 residues. From germline, CDR1 is LNHNV and CDR2 YYDKDF (reference sequence). The DNA of the CDR3 is TGTGCCACCAGCAGAGATCTGGCCCCGACAGGGAAGGATGAAAAACTGTTTTTT. This encodes CATSRDLAPTGKDEKLFF. The variable domain in full, completed from reference TRBV15 and TRBJ1-4, reads DAMVIQNPRYQVTQFGKPVTLSCSQTLNHNVMYWYQQKSSQAPKLLFHYYDKDFNNEADTPDNFQSRRPNTSFCFLDIRSPGLGDTAMYLCATSRDLAPTGKDEKLFFGSGTQLSVL.

There are many counts of this clone. V gene TRBV28 combines with J gene TRBJ2-1, with 9 bases lining up with TRBD1. The CDR3 is 13 residues long. From germline, CDR1 is MDHEN and CDR2 SYDVKM. V lost 7 bases, J lost 8 bases, and 6 bases stayed unmatched. The chain's CDR3 is CASTLNRGHEQFF. CDR3 nucleotides: TGTGCCAGCACCCTTAACAGGGGGCATGAGCAGTTCTTC.

Only a few counts were recorded for this clone. The V gene is TRBV7-8, the J gene TRBJ2-5; D possibly corresponds to TRBD2 (6 bases). The V end lost 4 bases, the J end lost 1 base, and 13 bases lay between the germline ends. Germline lookup yields CDR1 SGHVS and CDR2 FQNEAQ. The CDR3 has 15 amino acids. The CDR3 spells CASSSPRDFQETQYF. The CDR3 DNA is TGTGCCAGCAGCTCCCCGAGGGACTTCCAAGAGACCCAGTACTTC.

This clone has ten or more counts. The V gene is TRBV19, the J gene TRBJ2-1; a possible D gene is TRBD2 (5 bases). Germline-derived CDR1 and CDR2 are LNHDA and SQIVND (reference sequence). The CDR3 has 15 residues. Deletions cut 4 bases from V and 6 bases from J, with 16 bases between. The CDR3 spells CASSTIAHPGNEQFF. CDR3 in DNA: TGTGCCAGTAGTACTATAGCGCATCCGGGCAATGAGCAGTTCTTC.

This clone has ten or more counts. The rearrangement links TRBV4-2 to TRBJ2-7; 16 bases fit TRBD2. V trimming: 5 bases; J trimming: 2 bases; junction bases outside the gene matches: 6. CDR3 length equals 17 residues. Germline V gene data show CDR1 as LGHNA and CDR2 as YNFKEQ. The CDR3 sequence: CASSGGTSGRATYEQYF. CDR3 in DNA: TGTGCCAGCAGCGGCGGGACTAGCGGGAGGGCTACCTACGAGCAGTACTTC.

This clone was counted many times. This chain uses TRBV6-1 with TRBJ2-5; D is unclear. CDR3 length: 12 amino acids. V dropped 5 bases and J dropped 5 bases, with 9 bases sitting between them. The germline V gene encodes CDR1 MNHNS and CDR2 SASEGT. DNA of the CDR3: TGTGCCAGCAGTAATTCTCGGGAGACCCAGTACTTC. It translates to CASSNSRETQYF.